The 14 T cell receptor beta chains presented below share a single source sample, sequenced in a study of glioma-infiltrating T cells. The iRepertoire nested amplicon-rescue multiplex PCR amplified TCR alpha and beta CDR3s from RNA. TCRdb redid the calling of the multiplex PCR reads with MiXCR, one entry per CDR3 protein. The repertoire holds more than 85,000 distinct CDR3 sequences, with approximately 26% as singletons. The sequencing input was glioma tissue, nonneoplastic brain tissue, or PBMCs (not recorded which). These receptors originate from a human donor with low-grade glioma or glioblastoma, undergoing nonglioma brain surgery, or in good health (not recorded which).

Ten or more counts support this clonotype. J is TRBJ2-1 and V is TRBV6-1, with TRBD2 matching over 7 bases. Germline V gene lookup returns CDR1 MNHNS and CDR2 SASEGT. The junction had 11 bases not matched to a gene; V was cut back by 5 bases and J by 4 bases. The CDR3 is made up of 16 amino acids. The CDR3 region is CASSPIGGGGYNEQFF. The DNA for the CDR3 is TGTGCCAGCAGTCCGATTGGGGGGGGGGGGTACAATGAGCAGTTCTTC.

There are many counts of this clonotype. J is TRBJ2-1 and V is TRBV2, with 7 bases identical to TRBD2. This CDR3 has 14 residues. The J segment lost 2 bases and the V segment lost 7 bases, leaving 5 bases of the junction unmatched. CDR1 and CDR2 from the germline V gene are SNHLY and FYNNEI. CDR3 region: CASTGGGPYNEQFF. In DNA, the CDR3 is TGTGCCAGCACTGGGGGAGGGCCCTACAATGAGCAGTTCTTC.

V is TRBV27 and J is TRBJ2-1; 7 bases are shared with TRBD2. Germline CDR1 reads MNHEY; CDR2 reads SMNVEV (reference sequence). The CDR3 has 19 residues. Unmatched junction bases numbered 15, after V lost 0 bases and J lost 4 bases. The CDR3 nucleotides are TGTGCCAGCAGTTTATCTCTTGGGCTAGCGGAGGGCCCGTACAATGAGCAGTTCTTC. Protein: CASSLSLGLAEGPYNEQFF.

This clonotype was observed many times. The chain has TRBV29-1 and TRBJ1-1; the match to TRBD1 covers 10 bases. CDR3 size: 12 residues. V lost 8 bases to trimming and J lost 3 bases; unmatched junction nucleotides: 3. From germline, CDR1 is SQVTM and CDR2 ANQGSEA. The CDR3 is CSRQGADTEAFF. CDR3 nucleotides: TGCAGCCGACAGGGGGCTGACACTGAAGCTTTCTTT.

This clonotype was counted ten times or more. V is TRBV30 and J is TRBJ2-7; 11 positions agree with TRBD1. The germline V gene encodes CDR1 GTSNPN and CDR2 SVGIG (reference sequence). V shed 3 bases and J 2 bases; nucleotides not matched to a gene: 3. The CDR3 contains 14 residues. CDR3 DNA: TGTGCCTGGAGGGGACAGGGGGTAGCCTACGAGCAGTACTTC. It specifies CAWRGQGVAYEQYF.

This clonotype occurred many times. The V call is TRBV7-2, the J call TRBJ1-5, with D unresolved. V lost 1 base and J lost 7, with 14 bases in between. This CDR3 spans 15 amino acids. From germline, CDR1 is SGHTA and CDR2 FQGNSA. The CDR3 region is CASSLDPGLRQPQHF. The CDR3 DNA reads as TGTGCCAGCAGCTTAGACCCCGGACTTAGACAGCCCCAGCATTTT. Full variable domain (outside the CDR3, taken from reference TRBV7-2 and TRBJ1-5): GAGVSQSPSNKVTEKGKDVELRCDPISGHTALYWYRQSLGQGLEFLIYFQGNSAPDKSGLPSDRFSAERTGGSVSTLTIQRTQQEDSAVYLCASSLDPGLRQPQHFGDGTRLSIL.

Concerning this clonotype: This may be a read error: a much more frequent sequence differs by one nucleotide. This chain connects TRBV10-3 to TRBJ2-7; D uncertain. Per the germline V gene, CDR1 is ENHRY and CDR2 is SYGVKD. The CDR3 consists of 12 residues. With 1 base removed from V and 3 bases from J, the gap between germline ends came to 4 bases. The CDR3 sequence: CAISELDYEQYF. In DNA, the CDR3 is TGTGCCATCAGTGAGTTAGACTACGAGCAGTACTTC.

This clonotype was counted many times. The chain combines TRBV4-3 with TRBJ2-7; TRBD2 matches at 9 bases. Germline V gene sequence: CDR1 LGHNA, CDR2 YSLEER. The V gene end was trimmed by 3 bases and the J gene end by 0 bases; junction bases not matched to a gene: 12. This CDR3 has 18 amino acids. In DNA form, the CDR3 reads TGCGCCAGCAGCCAGGGGCGGGTAGCGGGGGCCACCTCCTACGAGCAGTACTTC. This sequence encodes CASSQGRVAGATSYEQYF.

The table lists this clonotype with many counts. The chain joins TRBV5-4 to TRBJ2-1; 7 nucleotides match TRBD1. The CDR3 runs 12 residues. Germline CDR1 and CDR2: SGHNT and YYREEE (reference sequence). V lost 3 bases and J lost 9; bases outside the gene matches: 3. As DNA, the CDR3 is TGTGCCAGCAGCTGGACAGGTAGTGAGCAGTTCTTC. It codes for CASSWTGSEQFF.

Written as DNA, the CDR3 is TGTGCCAGCAGCTTTTTCCTGGGGGCTTACGAGCAGTACTTC. Amino acids: CASSFFLGAYEQYF. The V gene is TRBV12-3 or TRBV12-4, the J gene TRBJ2-7, with a weak D call TRBD1 (6 bases). CDR3 size: 14 residues. V was pared by 6 bases and J by 4 bases, with 16 bases between.

The gene calls are TRBV5-1 and TRBJ1-1; a weak D match, TRBD1 (5 bases). Germline V gene data show CDR1 as SGHRS and CDR2 as YFSETQ. Trimming stripped 4 bases from V and 1 base from J, with 11 bases between. There are 14 residues in the CDR3. CDR3 region: CASSGGNSNTEAFF. The CDR3 DNA is TGCGCCAGCAGCGGGGGGAATTCGAACACTGAAGCTTTCTTT.

Details on this clonotype: Mismatch with germline at one junction end may stem from a read error. This chain connects TRBV5-1 to TRBJ2-5; weak D call: TRBD2 (5 bases). Germline assignment: CDR1 SGHRS and CDR2 YFSETQ. This CDR3 has 15 amino acids. The CDR3 loop reads CASSSAGGLQENQYF. The CDR3 DNA reads as TGCGCCAGCAGCTCGGCGGGCGGCTTGCAAGAGAACCAGTACTTC.

Details on this clonotype: A much larger clone lies a single base off, so this may be a read error. The J gene is TRBJ2-7, the V gene TRBV5-4; D perhaps matches TRBD1 (5 bases). Germline-derived CDR1 and CDR2 are SGHNT and YYREEE (reference sequence). CDR3 size: 13 residues. Trimming left V 5 bases short and J 0 bases short, with 9 bases between. CDR3 bases: TGTGCCAGCAGAGGGGTGGACTCCTACGAGCAGTACTTC. Amino acid sequence: CASRGVDSYEQYF.

At least ten counts were recorded for this clonotype. The genes are TRBV29-1 and TRBJ2-3, with D possibly matching TRBD1 (5 bases). The CDR3 covers 13 residues. The germline V gene has CDR1 SQVTM and CDR2 ANQGSEA. V shed 5 bases and J shed 0 bases, with 9 bases lying between them. CDR3 in amino acids: CSVQGVSTDTQYF. The CDR3, as DNA: TGCAGCGTTCAAGGGGTGAGCACAGATACGCAGTATTTT.